These 18 T cell receptor beta chains share one sample of origin, sequenced in a study of monozygotic twins with inflammatory bowel disease. TCRdb reprocessed the 5' RACE reads, keeping one entry per CDR3 protein, no DNA. The table lists 200,000 to 250,000 distinct CDR3 sequences. The sequenced sample was blood. All receptors come from a human donor with ulcerative colitis or Crohn's disease, or a healthy co-twin of an affected twin (not recorded which).

The chain joins TRBV7-9 to TRBJ2-5; TCRdb's assignment of TRBD1 cannot be checked, as there is no DNA. The germline gives CDR1 SEHNR, CDR2 FQNEAQ (reference sequence). The CDR3 loop spans 15 amino acids. This CDR3 reads CASSLLTGGVETQYF.

The gene calls are TRBV29-1 and TRBJ1-1. This CDR3 is built from 12 residues. The germline CDR1 and CDR2 sequences are SQVTM and ANQGSEA. The CDR3 region is CSVQREGTEAFF.

This chain links TRBV5-1 with TRBJ1-1. The CDR3 length is 15 residues. The V gene's germline CDR1 is SGHRS and CDR2 YFSETQ. The CDR3: CASSLEATAGTEAFF.

V usage is TRBV28 and J usage is TRBJ1-5; TCRdb's assignment of TRBD1 cannot be checked, as there is no DNA. From germline, CDR1 is MDHEN and CDR2 SYDVKM. The CDR3 extends over 13 amino acids. The CDR3 loop is CASRVGREKPQHF.

The chain is built from TRBV5-6 and TRBJ1-6. The CDR3 has 14 residues. Germline CDR1 SGHDT, CDR2 YYEEEE. CDR3: CASSLDRGVSPLHF.

CDR3 in amino acids: CVSSYLAGSGANVLTF. The chain couples TRBV7-9 to TRBJ2-6. This CDR3 has 16 amino acids. From germline, CDR1 is SEHNR and CDR2 FQNEAQ (reference sequence).

The chain is built from TRBV15 and TRBJ1-3; lacking DNA, the TRBD1 call made by TCRdb goes unchecked. CDR1 and CDR2 (germline): LNHNV, YYDKDF (reference sequence). This CDR3 comprises 14 residues. CDR3 amino acids: CATSRGTTGNTIYF.

V and J are TRBV3-1 and TRBJ1-2; the TCRdb D gene call, TRBD1, has no DNA to confirm it. Germline CDR1 LGHDT, CDR2 YNNKEL (reference sequence). The CDR3 spans 15 residues. CDR3 sequence: CASSQAGQTNYGYTF. Supplemented by reference TRBV3-1 and TRBJ1-2, the full variable domain reads DTAVSQTPKYLVTQMGNDKSIKCEQNLGHDTMYWYKQDSKKFLKIMFSYNNKELIINETVPNRFSPKSPDKAHLNLHINSLELGDSAVYFCASSQAGQTNYGYTFGSGTRLTVV.

The chain joins TRBV5-1 to TRBJ2-5. This CDR3 comprises 14 residues. Germline V CDR1 and CDR2: SGHRS, YFSETQ. The CDR3 loop reads CASSLGGSRETQYF.

This sequence joins TRBV5-1 and TRBJ2-2. Germline loops: CDR1 SGHRS, CDR2 YFSETQ. The CDR3 covers 15 residues. CDR3: CASSLGGTYTGELFF.

The rearrangement links TRBV6-5 to TRBJ1-2. This CDR3 contains 13 residues. CDR1 is MNHEY and CDR2 is SVGAGI in the germline V gene. CDR3: CASTGPIWSGYTF.

The V and J genes are TRBV5-1 and TRBJ2-6. Germline-derived CDR1 and CDR2 are SGHRS and YFSETQ. The CDR3 loop spans 11 amino acids. The CDR3 protein is CASTGANVLTF.

This chain connects TRBV7-2 to TRBJ2-1; TCRdb indicates TRBD2, and absent DNA this call remains unverified. The CDR3 consists of 17 residues. Looked up from germline, CDR1 is SGHTA and CDR2 is FQGNSA. The CDR3 sequence is CASSSPLAGGPYNEQFF.

The V gene is TRBV7-6, the J gene TRBJ1-3. Looked up from germline, CDR1 is SGHVS and CDR2 is FNYEAQ. This CDR3 has 12 amino acids. CDR3 residues: CASSPSGNTIYF. Full variable domain (outside the CDR3, taken from reference TRBV7-6 and TRBJ1-3): GAGVSQSPRYKVTKRGQDVALRCDPISGHVSLYWYRQALGQGPEFLTYFNYEAQQDKSGLPNDRFSAERPEGSISTLTIQRTEQRDSAMYRCASSPSGNTIYFGEGSWLTVV.

J is TRBJ1-2 and V is TRBV4-2; as DNA is missing, the TRBD1 call by TCRdb cannot be tested. Looked up from germline, CDR1 is LGHNA and CDR2 is YNFKEQ. This CDR3 spans 16 amino acids. The CDR3 protein is CASSHPSGQGIYGYTF.

This chain links TRBV20-1 with TRBJ2-5; without DNA, the TCRdb call of TRBD1 cannot be checked. The CDR3 runs 17 residues. The germline gives CDR1 DFQATT, CDR2 SNEGSKA (reference sequence). CDR3 loop: CSARAASGTLWEETQYF.

V is TRBV27 and J is TRBJ1-1; there is no DNA to check the TCRdb D call of TRBD1. In germline, CDR1 is MNHEY, CDR2 SMNVEV (reference sequence). The CDR3 is made up of 15 amino acids. This CDR3 is CASSFLGTGPTEAFF.

The chain joins TRBV9 to TRBJ2-2; the D call of TRBD1 rests on TCRdb alone, since no DNA is present to check it. Germline loops: CDR1 SGDLS, CDR2 YYNGEE. This CDR3 has 16 residues. The CDR3 sequence is CASSFQQGAHTGELFF. Variable domain in full (rest from reference TRBV9 and TRBJ2-2): DSGVTQTPKHLITATGQRVTLRCSPRSGDLSVYWYQQSLDQGLQFLIQYYNGEERAKGNILERFSAQQFPDLHSELNLSSLELGDSALYFCASSFQQGAHTGELFFGEGSRLTVL.